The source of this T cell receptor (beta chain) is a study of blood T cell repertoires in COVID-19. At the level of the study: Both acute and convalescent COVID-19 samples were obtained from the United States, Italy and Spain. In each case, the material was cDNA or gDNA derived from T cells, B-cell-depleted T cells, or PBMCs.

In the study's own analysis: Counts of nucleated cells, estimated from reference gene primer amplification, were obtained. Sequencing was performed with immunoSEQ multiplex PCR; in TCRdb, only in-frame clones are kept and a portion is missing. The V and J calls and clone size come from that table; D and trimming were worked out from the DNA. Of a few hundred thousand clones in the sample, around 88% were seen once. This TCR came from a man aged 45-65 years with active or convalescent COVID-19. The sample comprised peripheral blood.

Here the CDR3 reads CSASISGTSTDTQYF. The CDR3, as DNA: TGCAGTGCTAGTATCAGCGGGACTAGCACAGATACGCAGTATTTT. The chain joins TRBV20-1 to TRBJ2-3; 7 nucleotides agree with TRBD2. The germline CDR1 and CDR2 sequences are DFQATT and SNEGSKA (reference sequence). V trimming: 3 bases; J trimming: 0 bases; junction bases outside the gene matches: 6. CDR3 length equals 15 residues.